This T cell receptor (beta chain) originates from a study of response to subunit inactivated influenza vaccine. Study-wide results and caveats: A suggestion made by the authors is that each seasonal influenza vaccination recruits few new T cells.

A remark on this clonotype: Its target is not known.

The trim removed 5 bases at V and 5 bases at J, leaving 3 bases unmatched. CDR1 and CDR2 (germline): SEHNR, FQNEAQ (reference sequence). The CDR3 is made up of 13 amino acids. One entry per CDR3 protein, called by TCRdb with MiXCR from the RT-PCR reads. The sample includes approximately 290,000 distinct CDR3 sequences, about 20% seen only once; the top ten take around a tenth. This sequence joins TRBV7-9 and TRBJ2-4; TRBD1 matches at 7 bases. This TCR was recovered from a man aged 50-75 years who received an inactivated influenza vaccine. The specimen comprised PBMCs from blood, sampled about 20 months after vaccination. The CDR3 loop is CASSPDRENIQYF. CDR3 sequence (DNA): TGTGCCAGCAGCCCAGACAGGGAAAACATTCAGTACTTC.